This T cell receptor (beta chain) was sequenced during a study of ipilimumab plus nivolumab after autologous stem cell transplantation. At the level of the study: A median of roughly eight nivolumab and 5 or 6 ipilimumab doses were given.

From germline, CDR1 is SGHDT and CDR2 YYEEEE. The length of the CDR3 is 19 residues. Trimming at V came to 3 bases and at J to 3 bases, leaving 16 bases not matched to a gene. Study results and caveats: Authors suggest TCR repertoire, Treg phenotype and gut microbiota support further study.

This clone was recorded only once. The target antigen is unknown. Starting 14 to 28 days after autologous transplant, ipilimumab 1 mg/kg was given. Patients got 3 mg/kg IV nivolumab weeks 1, 4, 7, 10, then biweekly through week 26. Profiling relied on immunoSEQ multiplex PCR, and the TCRdb table lists in-frame clones only, not all of them. The sample yields about 15,000 clones, approximately 74% seen once. The J gene is TRBJ2-3, the V gene TRBV5-6; TRBD1 matches 10 bases. This TCR derives from a male donor with primary mediastinal lymphoma. The sequenced sample was PBMCs, obtained in a trial of ipilimumab plus nivolumab as post-transplant consolidation. CDR3 loop: CASSSIYGPAGQGTDTQYF. The CDR3 bases are TGTGCCAGCAGCTCGATCTACGGGCCCGCGGGACAGGGGACAGATACGCAGTATTTT. Using reference TRBV5-6 and TRBJ2-3 for the parts outside the CDR3, the full variable domain is DAGVTQSPTHLIKTRGQQVTLRCSPKSGHDTVSWYQQALGQGPQFIFQYYEEEERQRGNFPDRFSGHQFPNYSSELNVNALLLGDSALYLCASSSIYGPAGQGTDTQYFGPGTRLTVL.